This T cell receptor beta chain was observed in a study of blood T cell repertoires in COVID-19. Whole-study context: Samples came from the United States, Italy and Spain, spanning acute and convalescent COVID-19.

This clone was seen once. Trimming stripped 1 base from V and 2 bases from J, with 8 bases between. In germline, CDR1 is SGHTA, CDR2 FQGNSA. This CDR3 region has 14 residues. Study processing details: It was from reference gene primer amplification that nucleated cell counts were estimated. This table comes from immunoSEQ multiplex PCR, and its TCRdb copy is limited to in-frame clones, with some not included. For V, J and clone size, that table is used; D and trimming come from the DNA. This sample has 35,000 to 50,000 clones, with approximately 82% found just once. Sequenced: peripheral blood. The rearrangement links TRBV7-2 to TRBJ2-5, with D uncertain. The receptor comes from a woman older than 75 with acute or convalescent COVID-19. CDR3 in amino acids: CASSLGTRQETQYF. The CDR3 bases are TGTGCCAGCAGCTTAGGAACCCGGCAAGAGACCCAGTACTTC.